This T cell receptor (beta chain) was identified during a study of blood T cell repertoires in COVID-19. Here immunoSEQ multiplex PCR was the method, and the copy in TCRdb shows in-frame clones only, minus some. This sample has 130,000 to 150,000 clones, with more than 75% found just once. CDR1 is LNHDA, CDR2 SQIVND, per germline (reference sequence). The CDR3 totals 15 residues. The V and J ends lost 6 bases and 4 bases respectively, with 16 bases between them. This chain connects TRBV19 to TRBJ1-5; no reliable D call. The clonotype was recovered from a woman aged 40 to 49 with acute or convalescent COVID-19. The sample consisted of peripheral blood. The CDR3 sequence: CASRPGTLGNQPQHF. Here the CDR3 DNA reads TGTGCCAGTAGACCGGGAACCCTGGGTAATCAGCCCCAGCATTTT.